The 12 T cell receptor beta chains below were found in one sample sequenced in a study of regulatory T cells in long-lasting Graves disease. The time point denotes: persistent/refractory GD, antithyroid drugs over 5 years with positive TRAb. Extracted RNA from PBMCs served as the source of the TCR library. Relying on iRepertoire HTBI primers and Arm-PCR of CDR3 regions, the team built TCR beta libraries. TCRdb reprocessed the multiplex PCR reads with MiXCR, giving one entry per CDR3 protein. The sample lists roughly 400,000 distinct CDR3 sequences; around 20% were seen once. The source material was peripheral blood mononuclear cells (PBMCs), sampled when the disease was refractory, from a patient treated with antithyroid drugs. These receptors originate from a female donor with Graves disease.

This clonotype was counted only a few times. The V gene is TRBV29-1, the J gene TRBJ2-2; 8 bases line up with TRBD2. This CDR3 is built from 14 residues. Trimming cost V 6 bases and J 7 bases; bases outside gene matches: 10. Germline CDR1 reads SQVTM; CDR2 reads ANQGSEA. The CDR3 spells CSVSAGAVNGELFF. The CDR3 coding sequence is TGCAGCGTATCAGCGGGAGCGGTGAACGGGGAGCTGTTTTTT.

This clonotype was counted a few times. The chain carries TRBV7-9 and TRBJ2-7, with a possible D match to TRBD1 (5 bases). The CDR3 consists of 15 residues. Germline V gene data show CDR1 as SEHNR and CDR2 as FQNEAQ (reference sequence). V lost 1 base and J 6 bases, leaving 16 bases between the germline ends. The CDR3 region has the DNA TGTGCCAGCAGCTTAGGACCCCCCGACCAGGGCGAGCAGTACTTC. Residues: CASSLGPPDQGEQYF.

This clonotype was picked up a small number of times. V is TRBV6-1 and J is TRBJ2-7, with D possibly being TRBD2 (6 bases). CDR1 and CDR2 (germline): MNHNS, SASEGT. Deletions cut 10 bases from V and 1 base from J, with 17 bases between. This CDR3 is built from 14 residues. The CDR3 spells CATITGLRSYEQYF. As DNA, the CDR3 is TGTGCCACCATCACGGGACTCCGATCCTACGAGCAGTACTTC.

In its sample, this clonotype was seen many times. This chain uses TRBV15 with TRBJ2-6; D perhaps matches TRBD1 (6 bases). V was shortened by 0 bases and J by 2 bases, with 8 bases between the two germline ends. CDR3 length: 16 amino acids. Looked up from germline, CDR1 is LNHNV and CDR2 is YYDKDF (reference sequence). CDR3 DNA: TGTGCCACCAGCAGAGATGGGGGCACTGGGGCCAACGTCCTGACTTTC. Amino acids: CATSRDGGTGANVLTF.

CDR3 sequence: CASSDSGQPPYEQYF. CDR3 sequence (DNA): TGTGCCAGCAGTGACTCGGGACAGCCACCGTACGAGCAGTACTTC. This chain uses TRBV27 with TRBJ2-7; TRBD1 agrees at 7 bases. The germline CDR1 and CDR2 sequences are MNHEY and SMNVEV (reference sequence). Trimming took 5 bases from V and 4 from J; bases not matched to a gene: 11. The CDR3 loop spans 15 amino acids.

The chain links TRBV19 to TRBJ1-6; maybe TRBD1 (5 bases). The germline gives CDR1 LNHDA, CDR2 SQIVND (reference sequence). The ends were cut back, 7 bases at V and 10 bases at J, with 17 bases in the middle. The CDR3 is 14 residues long. As DNA, the CDR3 is TGTGCCAGTAATACCGGGACTCAAGGATCACCCCTCCACTTT. Translation: CASNTGTQGSPLHF. The whole variable domain, filled in from reference TRBV19 and TRBJ1-6, reads DGGITQSPKYLFRKEGQNVTLSCEQNLNHDAMYWYRQDPGQGLRLIYYSQIVNDFQKGDIAEGYSVSREKKESFPLTVTSAQKNPTAFYLCASNTGTQGSPLHFGNGTRLTVT.

This chain links TRBV3-1 with TRBJ1-1, with a possible D match to TRBD1 (5 bases). Germline CDR1 LGHDT, CDR2 YNNKEL (reference sequence). There are 15 residues in the CDR3. Trimming took 0 bases from V and 5 from J, leaving 13 bases between them. Here the CDR3 reads CASSQDVAGRTEAFF. CDR3 sequence (DNA): TGTGCCAGCAGCCAAGATGTCGCAGGGAGAACTGAAGCTTTCTTT.

This clonotype was picked up many times. The J gene is TRBJ2-7, the V gene TRBV28, with a weak D call TRBD2 (6 bases). The CDR3 covers 14 residues. Trimming pared 6 bases from V and 5 bases from J, leaving 17 bases between. In germline, CDR1 is MDHEN, CDR2 SYDVKM. Written as DNA, the CDR3 is TGTGCCAGCAGCCAGGAAGGGAGGTTCAACGAGCAGTACTTC. Amino acids: CASSQEGRFNEQYF.

This clonotype was counted ten times or more. The J gene is TRBJ1-1, the V gene TRBV6-1; no clear D. The CDR3 runs to 13 residues. Germline lookup yields CDR1 MNHNS and CDR2 SASEGT. Trimming removed 7 bases at V and 5 bases at J, with 14 bases between. CDR3 region: CASTLTAGTEAFF. Here the CDR3 DNA reads TGTGCCAGCACACTGACCGCGGGGACTGAAGCTTTCTTT.

This clonotype was seen at least ten times. V is TRBV6-1 and J is TRBJ1-4, with a tentative D call TRBD1 (5 bases). The CDR3 runs 15 residues. Looked up from germline, CDR1 is MNHNS and CDR2 is SASEGT. The V end lost 6 bases, the J end lost 5 bases, and 16 bases lay between the germline ends. The CDR3 nucleotides read TGTGCCAGCAGACGGTCCGGGACCCAAAATGAAAAACTGTTTTTT. This encodes CASRRSGTQNEKLFF.

This sequence joins TRBV6-1 and TRBJ2-2, with TRBD2 matching over 8 bases. Germline values: CDR1 MNHNS, CDR2 SASEGT. CDR3 length: 13 residues. V shed 7 bases and J 4 bases; nucleotides not matched to a gene: 2. The CDR3 DNA sequence: TGTGCCAGCAAGCGGGGGCCCACCGGGGAGCTGTTTTTT. Its translation: CASKRGPTGELFF.

The chain is built from TRBV12-3 or TRBV12-4 and TRBJ2-7; 8 bases are a match to TRBD2. Trimming took 6 bases from V and 5 from J; bases not matched to a gene: 12. This CDR3 region has 15 residues. The CDR3 DNA sequence: TGTGCCAGCAGCCATCTCCGGGAGGGCCGAGACGAGCAGTACTTC. Amino acids: CASSHLREGRDEQYF.